This paragraph reports one T cell receptor beta chain. TCRdb's table, derived via immunoSEQ multiplex PCR, lists solely in-frame clones and lacks some. The data contain about 120,000 clones, approximately 89% of them seen just once; the ten biggest clones take up about 1%. These data come from a study of cytomegalovirus exposure and HLA in healthy donors. Unmatched junction bases numbered 4, after V lost 3 bases and J lost 3 bases. CDR3 length: 14 amino acids. Germline values: CDR1 MNHEY, CDR2 SMNVEV (reference sequence). The rearrangement links TRBV27 to TRBJ1-1; TRBD1 agrees at 7 bases. The specimen was PBMCs. The clonotype originates from a woman under 30 in good health and CMV-seronegative. CDR3 bases: TGTGCCAGCAGTTTCTTCCAGGGGGACACTGAAGCTTTCTTT. Translated, it gives CASSFFQGDTEAFF.